The present T cell receptor beta chain was sequenced within a study of beta chain features in type 1 diabetes. Study summary: There was similarity between patients and healthy donors in age, gender and cell yields. Regarding the study as a whole: All four CD4+ subsets from Type 1 diabetes patients carried moderately but significantly shorter TCRB CDR3s. VDJ junctions in type 1 diabetes patients carried more deletions and fewer insertions.

Concerning this clone: What it binds is unknown.

As every portion of the isolated RNA was reverse transcribed, the sequencing read expressed TCRB transcripts. The data were produced by immunoSEQ multiplex PCR, yet TCRdb's version contains in-frame clones alone and is incomplete. The sample gives about 160,000 clones, roughly 59% of which show up once; approximately 0.09% is in the top ten. The CDR3 is made up of 14 amino acids. The germline V gene encodes CDR1 LGHNA and CDR2 YSLEER. V lost 4 bases, J lost 6 bases, and 15 bases lay in between. The rearrangement uses TRBV4-3 and TRBJ1-1; D gene uncertain. Sequenced material: naive CD4+ T cells from blood. This TCR derives from a young man with type 1 diabetes. This chain's CDR3 is CASSRGESESEAFF. CDR3 bases: TGCGCCAGCAGCCGTGGGGAAAGTGAATCTGAAGCTTTCTTT.